One T cell receptor (beta chain) is described in this entry. The CDR3 is 17 amino acids. Germline V gene data show CDR1 as MDHEN and CDR2 as SYDVKM. V was shortened by 4 bases and J by 0 bases, with 18 bases between the two germline ends. The sample belongs to a study of shared T cell receptors in the human thymus. Sequenced by immunoSEQ multiplex PCR; TCRdb stores in-frame clones only, minus some. This sample carries about 660,000 clones, 88% of them seen once, and the ten largest clones take over 0.008%. The same sample was also used in a study of human thymus T cells. From that study: Corrective surgery for congenital heart defects was being performed on the healthy Finnish infants who were the donors. Resected material from corrective heart surgery provided the thymus tissue analysed. Thymic and blood repertoires appeared to carry a bias in their V and J gene usage. Thymic TCR repertoires of unrelated people reportedly overlapped highly.

Sequences were obtained from thymocytes. This chain links TRBV28 with TRBJ1-1, with no clear D. This clonotype was sampled from a boy in the first two years of life with a congenital heart defect. Written as DNA, the CDR3 is TGTGCCAGCAGTTGGCGAGCAACTACACCGATGAACACTGAAGCTTTCTTT. Residues: CASSWRATTPMNTEAFF.